The source of this T cell receptor (beta chain) is a study of blood T cells in healthy people across ages. Caucasian individuals from Russia who were healthy and aged about 6 to 90 acted as donors. At least 5.5 micrograms of total RNA were extracted per sample. Next came a second PCR, run for roughly 6 to 11 cycles, which used a sample-barcoded 5' primer along with a J-beta primer mix. TCRdb fed the 5' RACE reads into MiXCR, producing one record per CDR3 protein. The table records around 800,000 distinct CDR3 sequences, 62% of them present only once. V lost 1 base and J 4 bases, leaving 7 bases between the germline ends. The CDR3 loop spans 13 amino acids.

This clonotype was obtained from a man aged 25-45 years in good health. The specimen was blood. The rearrangement links TRBV12-3 or TRBV12-4 to TRBJ1-2; D not resolved. The CDR3 DNA is TGTGCCAGCAGTTTAGGGGCAAGCTATGGCTACACCTTC. It codes for CASSLGASYGYTF.